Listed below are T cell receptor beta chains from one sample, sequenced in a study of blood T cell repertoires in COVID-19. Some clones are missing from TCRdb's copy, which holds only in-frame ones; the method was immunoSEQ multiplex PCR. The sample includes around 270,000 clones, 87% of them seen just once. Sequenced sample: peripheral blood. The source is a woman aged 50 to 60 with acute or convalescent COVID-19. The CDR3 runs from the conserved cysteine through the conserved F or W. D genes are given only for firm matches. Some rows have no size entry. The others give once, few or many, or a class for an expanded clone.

CDR3aa: CASSQTQTVNQPQHF
CDR3nt: TGCGCCAGCAGCCAAACCCAAACAGTTAATCAGCCCCAGCATTTT
v_gene: TRBV4-1
len: 15
j_gene: TRBJ1-5
abundance: .
d_gene: .

CDR3aa: CASSPQGYEQYF
CDR3nt: TGTGCCAGTAGCCCCCAGGGCTACGAGCAGTACTTC
v_gene: TRBV19
len: 12
j_gene: TRBJ2-7
abundance: .
d_gene: .

CDR3aa: CASVLGTAYNSPLHF
CDR3nt: TGTGCCAGCGTCTTGGGCACGGCCTATAATTCACCCCTCCACTTT
v_gene: TRBV6-5
len: 15
j_gene: TRBJ1-6
abundance: few
d_gene: .

CDR3aa: CASSLPTGSGRAGDTQYF
CDR3nt: TGCGCCAGCAGCTTACCCACCGGGAGCGGGAGGGCCGGTGATACGCAGTATTTT
v_gene: TRBV5-1
len: 18
j_gene: TRBJ2-3
abundance: .
d_gene: TRBD2

CDR3aa: CASSEDRQNSPLHF
CDR3nt: TGTGCCAGCAGCGAGGACAGACAGAATTCACCCCTCCACTTT
v_gene: TRBV7-6
len: 14
j_gene: TRBJ1-6
abundance: .
d_gene: .

CDR3aa: CASTSHRGGELFF
CDR3nt: TGTGCCAGCACCTCCCATCGGGGGGGGGAGCTGTTTTTT
v_gene: TRBV6-5
len: 13
j_gene: TRBJ2-2
abundance: .
d_gene: .

CDR3aa: CASSQRGRILAGGAYEQYF
CDR3nt: TGTGCCAGCAGCCAGAGGGGCAGGATCCTAGCGGGAGGGGCCTACGAGCAGTACTTC
v_gene: TRBV7-2
len: 19
j_gene: TRBJ2-7
abundance: .
d_gene: TRBD2

CDR3aa: CASSLSAAANGEQYF
CDR3nt: TGTGCCAGCAGTTTATCTGCGGCGGCCAACGGGGAGCAGTACTTC
v_gene: TRBV27
len: 15
j_gene: TRBJ2-7
abundance: .
d_gene: .

CDR3aa: CATGPSSRSGTYSYEQYF
CDR3nt: TGTGCCACCGGCCCGTCCTCCAGATCCGGGACATACTCCTACGAGCAGTACTTC
v_gene: TRBV28
len: 18
j_gene: TRBJ2-7
abundance: .
d_gene: .

CDR3aa: CASRDSRSFQPQHF
CDR3nt: TGTGCCAGTCGGGACAGTCGTTCTTTTCAGCCCCAGCATTTT
v_gene: TRBV19
len: 14
j_gene: TRBJ1-5
abundance: .
d_gene: TRBD1

CDR3aa: CASSRPGLAGGETQYF
CDR3nt: TGCGCCAGCAGCAGACCGGGACTAGCGGGAGGGGAGACCCAGTACTTC
v_gene: TRBV4-1
len: 16
j_gene: TRBJ2-5
abundance: many
d_gene: TRBD2

CDR3aa: CASSPGAEWGYTF
CDR3nt: TGTGCCAGCAGTCCAGGGGCCGAGTGGGGCTACACCTTC
v_gene: TRBV6-5
len: 13
j_gene: TRBJ1-2
abundance: .
d_gene: .

CDR3aa: CASSSPRTSKEQFF
CDR3nt: TGTGCCAGCAGTTCACCCCGGACTAGTAAAGAGCAGTTCTTC
v_gene: TRBV27
len: 14
j_gene: TRBJ2-1
abundance: once
d_gene: TRBD2

CDR3aa: CASSLEVRLWTGENYGYTF
CDR3nt: TGTGCCAGCAGCTTAGAAGTCAGGCTGTGGACAGGGGAAAACTATGGCTACACCTTC
v_gene: TRBV7-9
len: 19
j_gene: TRBJ1-2
abundance: .
d_gene: TRBD1

CDR3aa: CASSFLDLQGVPTQPQHF
CDR3nt: TGTGCCAGCAGTTTTCTAGATCTACAGGGGGTCCCCACTCAGCCCCAGCATTTT
v_gene: TRBV28
len: 18
j_gene: TRBJ1-5
abundance: .
d_gene: TRBD1

CDR3aa: CASSLTGGSNEQYF
CDR3nt: TGTGCCAGCAGCTTGACGGGAGGGTCCAACGAGCAGTACTTC
v_gene: TRBV7-3
len: 14
j_gene: TRBJ2-7
abundance: .
d_gene: TRBD2

CDR3aa: CASSSAETQYF
CDR3nt: TGTGCCAGCAGTAGCGCAGAGACCCAGTACTTC
v_gene: TRBV6-2/TRBV6-3
len: 11
j_gene: TRBJ2-5
abundance: .
d_gene: .

CDR3aa: CASSTRTSTDTQYF
CDR3nt: TGTGCCAGTAGTACCCGGACTAGCACAGATACGCAGTATTTT
v_gene: TRBV19
len: 14
j_gene: TRBJ2-3
abundance: .
d_gene: .

CDR3aa: CASSPRGDNQPQHF
CDR3nt: TGTGCCAGCAGTCCCAGGGGGGACAATCAGCCCCAGCATTTT
v_gene: TRBV6-2/TRBV6-3
len: 14
j_gene: TRBJ1-5
abundance: .
d_gene: TRBD1

CDR3aa: CSVVQGSTEAFF
CDR3nt: TGCAGCGTTGTGCAGGGAAGCACTGAAGCTTTCTTT
v_gene: TRBV29-1
len: 12
j_gene: TRBJ1-1
abundance: .
d_gene: .

CDR3aa: CASSIWSGNQPQHF
CDR3nt: TGTGCCAGTAGTATCTGGAGTGGAAATCAGCCCCAGCATTTT
v_gene: TRBV19
len: 14
j_gene: TRBJ1-5
abundance: .
d_gene: .

CDR3aa: CASRYPGQSNQPQHF
CDR3nt: TGTGCCAGCAGGTACCCGGGACAGAGCAATCAGCCCCAGCATTTT
v_gene: TRBV28
len: 15
j_gene: TRBJ1-5
abundance: .
d_gene: TRBD1

CDR3aa: CASFSLGGMGYTF
CDR3nt: TGTGCCAGCTTTTCACTGGGGGGTATGGGCTACACCTTC
v_gene: TRBV12-3/TRBV12-4
len: 13
j_gene: TRBJ1-2
abundance: .
d_gene: .

CDR3aa: CASSVTTGFTEAFF
CDR3nt: TGTGCCAGCAGCGTTACTACAGGGTTCACTGAAGCTTTCTTT
v_gene: TRBV9
len: 14
j_gene: TRBJ1-1
abundance: .
d_gene: .

CDR3aa: CASSQGVYEQFF
CDR3nt: TGTGCCAGCAGCCAAGGCGTATATGAGCAGTTCTTC
v_gene: TRBV3-1/TRBV3-2
len: 12
j_gene: TRBJ2-1
abundance: .
d_gene: .

CDR3aa: CASSLVSRAGSEKLFF
CDR3nt: TGTGCCAGCAGCTTAGTTTCCAGGGCAGGCAGTGAAAAACTGTTTTTT
v_gene: TRBV7-2
len: 16
j_gene: TRBJ1-4
abundance: many
d_gene: .

CDR3aa: CASSLATSGNSEQYF
CDR3nt: TGTGCCAGCAGCTTGGCGACTAGCGGGAACTCCGAGCAGTACTTC
v_gene: TRBV5-4
len: 15
j_gene: TRBJ2-7
abundance: .
d_gene: TRBD2

CDR3aa: CASSLDRVDEKLFF
CDR3nt: TGTGCCAGCAGCCTGGACAGGGTGGACGAAAAACTGTTTTTT
v_gene: TRBV6-5
len: 14
j_gene: TRBJ1-4
abundance: .
d_gene: TRBD1

CDR3aa: CASSYSQTAYEQFF
CDR3nt: TGTGCCAGCAGTTACTCCCAGACAGCCTACGAGCAGTTCTTC
v_gene: TRBV6-5
len: 14
j_gene: TRBJ2-1
abundance: .
d_gene: .